One TCR beta chain is described in this entry. The antigen it binds to is not known. Base qualities were left out, and no much larger clone turns up one base away. Participants in the prospective study were aged roughly 18 to 100 years, lived in over 20 United States geographic areas, and enrolled through a virtual design. In the prospective study, cohorts were assigned on the basis of participant-reported clinical history obtained from a screening survey and a study questionnaire. Recovered participants in ImmuneRACE Cohort 3 were defined by two consecutive negative NP/OP PCR tests, clearance by a healthcare professional, or resolution of symptoms. In the prospective study, mobile phlebotomists collected whole blood, serum and a nasopharyngeal or oropharyngeal swab from each participant. Prospective study participants could optionally give additional blood draws and questionnaires over a 2-month period. Blood samples from the prospective study were shipped frozen or at room temperature prior to DNA extraction.

Spanning cysteine to phenylalanine, the CDR3 consists of 17 amino acids. Only CDR3 DNA is held: 51 bases, read in frame from base 1. CDR1 and CDR2 are drawn from the germline V gene: SGHRS, YFSETQ. For this chain, trimming is 0 bases at the V end and 3 bases at the J end, and the number of junction bases without a gene match is 10. The sample originates from a study of blood T cell repertoires in COVID-19 (dated by TCRdb to 2018 to 2020). Looking at the study overall: Collaborator samples came from the United States, Italy and Spain and covered acute and convalescent phases of COVID-19. A de-identified subject ID, COVID-19 status, age in years and sex were almost always included in the sample metadata. HLA class I and class II types, where available, came from metadata supplied by the sample provider rather than from assay-based typing. Samples were obtained from the ongoing ImmuneRACE study (first 160 participants) and from some 1,300 subjects provided by 6 global collaborators. The dataset comprised deeply sampled blood TCRbeta repertoires from subjects exposed to, actively infected with, or recovered from COVID-19. The material from the prospective study consisted of cDNA or gDNA derived from T cells, B-cell-depleted T cells, or PBMCs. The repertoires were released in a freely available public database meant as a resource for research on the immune response to SARS-CoV-2. Summary of the overall study and its limitations: The amount of clinical and demographic metadata varied by source and participant and was provided uncurated.

The immunoSEQ Assay, a bias-controlled multiplex PCR, was used to amplify TCRbeta CDR3 regions from genomic DNA. Per the source publication's procedure: The number of nucleated cells in each sample was estimated by amplification of reference gene primers within the assay. To quantify the absolute abundance of each unique TCRbeta CDR3 rearrangement, sequence reads were collapsed and filtered. For each sample, productive Simpson clonality was calculated by taking the square root of Simpson's diversity index across productive rearrangements. The table was pulled from immuneACCESS by TCRdb, which kept in-frame rearrangements only. Such tables lose some clones; where checked, under half of the loss comes from unresolved V genes, and the rest has no known cause. The V and J calls and clone size are taken from that table; D and trimming were inferred from the DNA. In all, the sample holds a few hundred thousand clones, and around 83% of those were seen once. The biggest ten clones account for roughly 5.1% of the sample.

Sequencing was performed on PBMCs or T cells enriched from blood (not recorded which). The sequence was collected from a woman aged 50 to 60 who had recovered from COVID-19. The chain employs TRBV5-1 and TRBJ2-7; 9 nucleotides in the junction match TRBD2. The encoded CDR3 is CASSLGSGLAGYYEQYF. DNA sequence: TGCGCCAGCAGCTTGGGGAGCGGGCTAGCGGGGTACTACGAGCAGTACTTC.